This TCR beta chain originates from a study of blood T cells in healthy people across ages. It was with a sample-barcoded 5' primer and a J-beta primer mix that a second PCR of roughly 6 to 12 cycles was run. MiXCR, applied by TCRdb to the 5' RACE reads, yields one record per CDR3 protein. The profile covers about 690,000 distinct CDR3 sequences, with around 41% appearing a single time and approximately 29% taken by the ten largest. Trimming stripped 5 bases from V and 8 bases from J, with 15 bases between. This CDR3 comprises 14 residues. V usage is TRBV12-3 or TRBV12-4 and J usage is TRBJ1-4, with TRBD1 as a possible D gene (5 bases). The clonotype originates from a man aged 80 or over in good health. The source material was blood. The DNA for the CDR3 is TGTGCCAGCAGTCCAGCGGGACGGGCGGAAAAACTGTTTTTT. Translating gives CASSPAGRAEKLFF.